Below are 10 T cell receptor beta chains sequenced from a single sample in a study of blood T cell repertoires in COVID-19. The protocol was immunoSEQ multiplex PCR, while the TCRdb copy is restricted to in-frame clones and leaves out a portion. This table has about 670,000 clones, approximately 90% appearing once. The source material was peripheral blood. These receptor sequences come from a woman between 18 and 29 years old with acute or convalescent COVID-19.

The chain carries TRBV3-1 (or the pseudogene TRBV3-2) and TRBJ2-2; 10 nucleotides match TRBD2. The ends lost 1 base at V and 5 bases at J; junction bases unmatched: 4. This CDR3 is 16 amino acids long. CDR1 and CDR2 (germline): LGHDT, YNNKEL (reference sequence). The CDR3 DNA follows: TGTGCCAGCAGCCAAGGAGCGGGGGGGCGTACCGGGGAGCTGTTTTTT. Its translation: CASSQGAGGRTGELFF.

This chain uses TRBV7-3 with TRBJ2-3; D is ambiguous. Germline V CDR1 and CDR2: SGHTA, FQGTGA. The CDR3 totals 13 residues. V lost 5 bases, J lost 6 bases, and 12 bases lay in between. In DNA form, the CDR3 reads TGTGCCAGCAGCCTCATTCATAGCGATACGCAGTATTTT. This translates into CASSLIHSDTQYF. The variable domain in full, with the rest retrieved from reference TRBV7-3 and TRBJ2-3, is GAGVSQTPSNKVTEKGKYVELRCDPISGHTALYWYRQSLGQGPEFLIYFQGTGAADDSGLPNDRFFAVRPEGSVSTLKIQRTERGDSAVYLCASSLIHSDTQYFGPGTRLTVL.

This sequence joins TRBV25-1 and TRBJ2-7; 7 positions agree with TRBD1. This CDR3 contains 14 residues. Germline V CDR1 and CDR2: MGHDK, SYGVNS. V shed 5 bases and J 0 bases; nucleotides not matched to a gene: 4. CDR3 protein: CASSREGASYEQYF. CDR3 nucleotide sequence: TGTGCCAGCAGTAGAGAGGGGGCCTCCTACGAGCAGTACTTC.

The chain is built from TRBV29-1 and TRBJ1-4; D remains unclear. V was cut by 3 bases and J by 10 bases, with 9 bases left in between. The CDR3 has 11 residues. CDR1 is SQVTM, CDR2 ANQGSEA, per germline. The CDR3 DNA reads TGCAGCGTTGAGGAGGGTCTAAAACTGTTTTTT. It specifies CSVEEGLKLFF.

The rearrangement uses TRBV6-6 and TRBJ2-4; perhaps TRBD2 as D (7 bases). Trimming took 0 bases from V and 7 from J, leaving 13 bases between them. Germline CDR1 and CDR2: MNHNY and SVGAGI (reference sequence). The CDR3 has 15 amino acids. The CDR3 nucleotides read TGTGCCAGCAGTTACTCGGGGGGGGCGGTGAACATTCAGTACTTC. It translates to CASSYSGGAVNIQYF.

The chain recombines TRBV4-1 with TRBJ1-1; a weak D match, TRBD1 (5 bases). The CDR3 runs 16 residues. Germline lookup yields CDR1 MGHRA and CDR2 YSYEKL. Trimming shortened V by 1 base and J by 8 bases, and 20 bases separated the two germline ends. The CDR3 here is CASSQAATGGTGEAFF. CDR3 DNA: TGCGCCAGCAGCCAAGCGGCAACGGGCGGGACGGGGGAAGCTTTCTTT.

The chain is built from TRBV5-1 and TRBJ1-3; TRBD1 agrees at 9 bases. Germline V gives CDR1 SGHRS, CDR2 YFSETQ. With 4 bases clipped from V and 7 bases from J, the junction kept 3 bases outside the gene matches. This CDR3 has 13 residues. CDR3 nucleotides: TGCGCCAGCAGCGGACAGGGGCTCAACACCATATATTTT. Translation: CASSGQGLNTIYF.

The chain uses TRBV25-1 and TRBJ1-6, with 7 bases that match TRBD1. In germline, CDR1 is MGHDK, CDR2 SYGVNS. V was pared by 4 bases and J by 7 bases, with 7 bases of the junction left unmatched. CDR3 length: 15 amino acids. For the CDR3, the DNA is TGTGCCAGCAGTGTGATTGACAGGGACAATTCACCCCTCCACTTT. Amino acids: CASSVIDRDNSPLHF.

V gene TRBV10-2 combines with J gene TRBJ1-3; tentatively, D is TRBD1 (6 bases). The CDR3 spans 17 residues. The germline V and J ends were trimmed by 5 bases and 7 bases, with 24 bases remaining between them. Germline values: CDR1 WSHSY, CDR2 SAAADI. CDR3 protein: CASSQRGWETPGNTIYF. The DNA for the CDR3 is TGCGCCAGCAGTCAGAGGGGGTGGGAGACGCCGGGGAACACCATATATTTT.

This clone was observed a single time. V and J are TRBV5-4 and TRBJ2-5, with 7 bases aligning to TRBD2. V gave up 4 bases and J gave up 5 bases; unmatched junction bases: 17. The CDR3 totals 17 residues. Per the germline V gene, CDR1 is SGHNT and CDR2 is YYREEE (reference sequence). The CDR3 spells CASSPLGGRDLWETQYF. CDR3 DNA sequence: TGTGCCAGCAGCCCCCTGGGGGGGAGGGACCTGTGGGAGACCCAGTACTTC. Variable domain in full (rest from reference TRBV5-4 and TRBJ2-5): ETGVTQSPTHLIKTRGQQVTLRCSSQSGHNTVSWYQQALGQGPQFIFQYYREEENGRGNFPPRFSGLQFPNYSSELNVNALELDDSALYLCASSPLGGRDLWETQYFGPGTRLLVL.